What follows is one TCR beta chain and its context. This clone was seen a single time. Its binding antigen is unknown. No per-base quality is available; no much larger clone lies one base away. The data were taken from a study of blood T cell repertoires in COVID-19 (dated by TCRdb to 2019 to 2021). With regard to the full study: The collaborator samples originated in the United States, Italy and Spain and spanned the acute and convalescent phases of COVID-19. The material from the prospective study consisted of cDNA or gDNA derived from T cells, B-cell-depleted T cells, or PBMCs. The dataset comprised deeply sampled blood TCRbeta repertoires from subjects exposed to, actively infected with, or recovered from COVID-19. The repertoires were made available in a free public database intended to serve as a resource for research on the immune response to SARS-CoV-2. Samples came from the ongoing ImmuneRACE study (first 160 participants) plus 1,254 subjects from 6 global collaborators. Sample metadata almost always included a de-identified subject ID, COVID-19 status, age in years and sex. Where available, HLA class I and class II types were taken from metadata supplied by the sample provider and were not determined by assay-based typing. Broader findings and caveats from the paper: The quantity of clinical and demographic metadata differed by source and by participant and was supplied without curation.

TCRbeta CDR3 regions were amplified from genomic DNA using the immunoSEQ Assay, a bias-controlled multiplex PCR. Per the original workflow: The number of nucleated cells in each sample was estimated by amplification of reference gene primers within the assay. Sequence reads were collapsed and filtered to measure the absolute abundance of every unique TCRbeta CDR3 rearrangement. For each sample, productive Simpson clonality was calculated as the square root of Simpson's diversity index over productive rearrangements. Sourced from immuneACCESS, this table was stored by TCRdb with only in-frame sequences that have V and J called. A share of the clones is absent; for the studies checked, an unresolved V gene accounts for under half, and the remainder has no known explanation. That table is the source of V, J and clone size, and D and trimming were worked out from the DNA. The sample table shows more than 85,000 clones, and 85% to 90% are seen once. The ten most abundant clones make up around 1.2% of the sample.

Collaborating institutions collected whole blood in K2EDTA tubes following their own protocols. For TCRbeta analysis, collaborators shipped samples in one of three forms: frozen whole blood, isolated PBMCs, or DNA extracted from either of those sample types. Sequenced material: peripheral blood. This clonotype was obtained from a human donor in a cohort sampled during active COVID-19.

CDR3 sequence: CASSRERQGSNQPQHF. Here is the DNA: TGTGCCAGTAGTAGGGAGCGACAGGGAAGCAATCAGCCCCAGCATTTT. The chain was built from TRBV19 and TRBJ1-5; 7 middle bases align to TRBD1. Trimming removed 4 bases from V and 1 base from J; the gene matches leave 7 bases unexplained. The germline V gene (reference sequence) specifies LNHDA as CDR1 and SQIVND as CDR2. The CDR3 starts with the cysteine, ends with the phenylalanine, and has 16 residues. Only CDR3 DNA is held: 48 bases, read in frame from base 1.